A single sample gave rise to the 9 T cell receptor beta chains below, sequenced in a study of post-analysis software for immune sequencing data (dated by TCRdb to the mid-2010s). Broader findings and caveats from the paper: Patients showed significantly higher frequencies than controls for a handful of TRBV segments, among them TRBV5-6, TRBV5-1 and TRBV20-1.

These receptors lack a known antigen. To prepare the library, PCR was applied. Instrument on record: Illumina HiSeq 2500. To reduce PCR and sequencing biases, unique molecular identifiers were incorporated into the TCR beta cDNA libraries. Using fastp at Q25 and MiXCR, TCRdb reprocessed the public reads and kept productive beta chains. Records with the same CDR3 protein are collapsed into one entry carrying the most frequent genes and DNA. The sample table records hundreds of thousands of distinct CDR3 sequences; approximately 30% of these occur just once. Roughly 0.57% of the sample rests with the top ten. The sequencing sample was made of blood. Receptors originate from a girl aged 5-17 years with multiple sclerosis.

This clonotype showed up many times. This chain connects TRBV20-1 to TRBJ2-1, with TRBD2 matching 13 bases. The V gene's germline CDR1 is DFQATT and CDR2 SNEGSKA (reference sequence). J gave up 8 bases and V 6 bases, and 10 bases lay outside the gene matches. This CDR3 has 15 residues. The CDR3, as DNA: TGCAGTGCGGAGCCTACTAGCGGGAGGGGGGATGAGCAGTTCTTC. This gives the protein CSAEPTSGRGDEQFF.

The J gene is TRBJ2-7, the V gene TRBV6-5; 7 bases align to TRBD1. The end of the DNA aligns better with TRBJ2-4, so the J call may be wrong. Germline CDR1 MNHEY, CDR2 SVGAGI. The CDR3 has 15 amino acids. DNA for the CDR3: TGTGCCAGCAGTTACTCATACAGGGGTTTTCACATTCAGTACTTC. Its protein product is CASSYSYRGFHIQYF.

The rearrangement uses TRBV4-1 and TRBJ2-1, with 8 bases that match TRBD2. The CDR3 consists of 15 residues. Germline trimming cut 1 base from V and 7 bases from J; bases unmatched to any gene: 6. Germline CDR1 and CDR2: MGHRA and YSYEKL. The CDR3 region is CASSQAPGLENEQFF. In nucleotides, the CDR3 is TGCGCCAGCAGCCAAGCTCCGGGACTAGAAAATGAGCAGTTCTTC.

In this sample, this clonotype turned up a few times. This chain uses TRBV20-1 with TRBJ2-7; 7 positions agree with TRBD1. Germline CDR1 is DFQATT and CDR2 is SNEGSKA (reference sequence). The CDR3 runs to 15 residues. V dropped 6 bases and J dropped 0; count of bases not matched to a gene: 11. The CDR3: CSAIPRGGNSYEQYF. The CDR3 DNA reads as TGCAGTGCAATCCCCCGAGGGGGCAACTCCTACGAGCAGTACTTC.

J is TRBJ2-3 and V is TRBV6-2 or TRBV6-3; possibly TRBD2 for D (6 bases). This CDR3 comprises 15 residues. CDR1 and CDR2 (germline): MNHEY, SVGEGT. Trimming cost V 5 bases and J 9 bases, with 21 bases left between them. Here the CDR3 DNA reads TGTGCCAGCAGTCTCGGGCGGGGCCGGGTAAGCACGCAGTATTTT. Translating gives CASSLGRGRVSTQYF.

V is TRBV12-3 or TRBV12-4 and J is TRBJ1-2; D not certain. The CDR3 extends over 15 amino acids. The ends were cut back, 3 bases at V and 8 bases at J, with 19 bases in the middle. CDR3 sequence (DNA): TGTGCCAGCAGTTTCTGGCAGGTCAGCACTAAAGGCTACACCTTC. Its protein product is CASSFWQVSTKGYTF.

CDR3 DNA: TGTGCCAGCAGCCTGGCGGCGGTCCAAGAGACCCAGTACTTC. Encoded protein: CASSLAAVQETQYF. The V call is TRBV14, the J call TRBJ2-5; D is unresolved. The germline V gene encodes CDR1 SGHDN and CDR2 FVKESK. This CDR3 region has 14 residues. V gave up 4 bases and J gave up 1 base, with 10 bases separating them.

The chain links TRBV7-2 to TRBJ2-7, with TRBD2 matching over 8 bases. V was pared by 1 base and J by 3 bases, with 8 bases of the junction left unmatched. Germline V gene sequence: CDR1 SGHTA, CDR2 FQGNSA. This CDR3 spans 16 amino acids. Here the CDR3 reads CASSLGYGGDDYEQYF. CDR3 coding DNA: TGTGCCAGCAGCTTAGGATACGGGGGGGACGACTACGAGCAGTACTTC.

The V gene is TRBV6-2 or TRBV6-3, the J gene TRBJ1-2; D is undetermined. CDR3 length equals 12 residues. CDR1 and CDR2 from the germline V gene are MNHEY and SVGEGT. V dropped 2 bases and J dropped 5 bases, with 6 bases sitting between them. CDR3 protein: CASSYNRYGYTF. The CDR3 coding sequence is TGTGCCAGCAGTTACAATCGATATGGCTACACCTTC.